This T cell receptor (beta chain) originates from a study of blood T cells in healthy people across ages. Trimming took off 6 bases at V and 4 bases at J, with 22 bases between the two ends. This CDR3 comprises 17 residues. Germline lookup yields CDR1 MNHEY and CDR2 SMNVEV (reference sequence). The study, taken as a whole, reports: Fewer expanded clones and more diversity marked long-lived versus aged donors.

PCR was performed a second time for about 6 to 12 cycles using a sample-barcoded 5' primer and a J-beta primer mix. From the 5' RACE reads, TCRdb called clonotypes with MiXCR, one entry per CDR3 protein. The sample lists roughly 730,000 distinct CDR3 sequences, roughly three fifths occurring once. This clonotype has only one observation. Its cognate antigen is unknown. This rearrangement joins TRBV27 to TRBJ1-5; tentatively, D is TRBD1 (6 bases). The TCR comes from a man between 35 and 55 years old in good health. The sequenced material came from blood. CDR3 sequence: CASSGTLPQGWNQPQHF. The CDR3 region has the DNA TGTGCCAGCAGCGGGACTCTTCCTCAGGGGTGGAATCAGCCCCAGCATTTT.